This TCR beta chain originates from a study of shared clonotypes between healthy human individuals. Study details: The cohort comprised a couple of women and a few men. Their ages spanned 18 to 49 years.

Amplification in unsorted PBMC replicate PCRs started from approximately 300 ng DNA, which equals about 28,000 T cell genomes. Using ten immunoSEQ deep assay plates, investigators sequenced unsorted PBMC DNA. Assay used: immunoSEQ multiplex PCR; TCRdb lists only in-frame clones, some missing. The sample carries about 490,000 clones, roughly 85% recorded once. Germline V gene sequence: CDR1 MNHNS, CDR2 SASEGT. The CDR3 is 11 residues long. The ends were cut back, 6 bases at V and 7 bases at J, with 7 bases in the middle. The sequenced sample was PBMCs. The clonotype was recovered from a woman aged 40 to 55 in good health. Some clones in this sample may be carry-over from other donors' samples. The chain couples TRBV6-1 to TRBJ2-1; no definite D call. The CDR3 loop is CASRLSNEQFF. The CDR3 nucleotides are TGTGCCAGCAGACTCAGTAATGAGCAGTTCTTC.